The present T cell receptor (beta chain) was sequenced within a study of beta chain features in type 1 diabetes. Sorting that relied on CD45RO/CCR7/CD25/CD127/CD95/CD27 yielded CD4+ naive, central memory, regulatory and stem cell-like memory cells. CDR1 and CDR2 (germline): SSHAT, FNYEAQ (reference sequence). The CDR3 runs 13 residues. Study-wide points: Type 1 diabetes patients had fewer VDJ junction insertions and more deletions.

As for this clone: Antigen: not known. A junction end diverges from the germline sequence, so it may reflect a read error.

The study reverse transcribed the entire isolated RNA, so it sequenced expressed TCRB transcripts. Libraries were prepared by immunoSEQ multiplex PCR; TCRdb keeps only in-frame clonotypes and omits some of them. Of under 900,000 clones listed, 15% to 20% are singletons. The clonotype was recovered from a young woman in good health. The sample taken for sequencing was naive CD4+ T cells from blood. The V and J genes are TRBV7-7 and TRBJ2-7; the D is unclear. The CDR3 loop is CASSLNPGYEQYF. Written as DNA, the CDR3 is TGTGCTAGCAGCTTAAATCCTGGTTACGAGCAGTACTTC.